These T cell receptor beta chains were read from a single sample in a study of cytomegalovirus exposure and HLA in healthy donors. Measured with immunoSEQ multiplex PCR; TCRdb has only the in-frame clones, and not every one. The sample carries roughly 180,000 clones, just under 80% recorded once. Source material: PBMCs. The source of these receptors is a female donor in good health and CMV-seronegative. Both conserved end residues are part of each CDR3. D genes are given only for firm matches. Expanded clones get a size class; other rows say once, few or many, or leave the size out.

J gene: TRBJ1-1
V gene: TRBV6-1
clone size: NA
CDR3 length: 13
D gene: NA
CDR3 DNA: TGTGCCAGCAGCAGAGGGCCGAACACTGAAGCTTTCTTT
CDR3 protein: CASSRGPNTEAFF

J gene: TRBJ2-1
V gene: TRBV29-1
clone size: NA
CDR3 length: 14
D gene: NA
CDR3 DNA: TGCAGCGTTCGCAGGGGTTGGCGGCTCAATGAGCAGTTCTTC
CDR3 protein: CSVRRGWRLNEQFF

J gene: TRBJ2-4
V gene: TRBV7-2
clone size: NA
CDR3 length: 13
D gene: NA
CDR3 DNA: TGTGCCAGCAGCCCGGAGGGTACCAACATTCAGTACTTC
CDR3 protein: CASSPEGTNIQYF

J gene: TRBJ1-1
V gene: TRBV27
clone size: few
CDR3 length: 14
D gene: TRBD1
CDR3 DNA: TGTGCCAGCAGATCCCGGACAGGTTTTACTGAAGCTTTCTTT
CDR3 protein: CASRSRTGFTEAFF

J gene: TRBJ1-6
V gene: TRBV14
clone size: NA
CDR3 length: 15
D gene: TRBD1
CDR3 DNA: TGTGCCAGCAGCCTAATTGGACAGGGGAATTCACCCCTCCACTTT
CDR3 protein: CASSLIGQGNSPLHF

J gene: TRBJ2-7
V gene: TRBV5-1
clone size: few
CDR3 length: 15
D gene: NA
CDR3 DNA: TGCGCCAGCAGCTTGGCCCAGGGCGCCTCCTACGAGCAGTACTTC
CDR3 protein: CASSLAQGASYEQYF

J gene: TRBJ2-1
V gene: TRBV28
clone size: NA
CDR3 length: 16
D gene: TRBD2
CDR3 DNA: TGTGCCAGCAGCCTAGGCGGACTAGCGGTCTACAATGAGCAGTTCTTC
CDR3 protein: CASSLGGLAVYNEQFF

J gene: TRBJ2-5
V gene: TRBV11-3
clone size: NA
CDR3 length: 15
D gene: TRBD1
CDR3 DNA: TGTGCCAGCAGCTCCGGACAGGGAGTGATGGAGACCCAGTACTTC
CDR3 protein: CASSSGQGVMETQYF

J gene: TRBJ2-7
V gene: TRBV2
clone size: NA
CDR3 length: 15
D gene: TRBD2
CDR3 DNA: TGTGCCAGCAGTGAATCTAGCGGCCTCTCCTACGAGCAGTACTTC
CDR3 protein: CASSESSGLSYEQYF

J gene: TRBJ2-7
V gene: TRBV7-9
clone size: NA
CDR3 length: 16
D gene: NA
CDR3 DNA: TGTGCCAGCAGCTTCCCTCGGGGGGCAGTTCCCGGCGAGCAGTACTTC
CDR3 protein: CASSFPRGAVPGEQYF

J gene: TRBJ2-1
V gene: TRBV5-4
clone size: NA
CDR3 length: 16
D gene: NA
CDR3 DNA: TGTGCCAGCAGCCTGGGGACTGGGGGAGGCCCCAATGAGCAGTTCTTC
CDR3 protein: CASSLGTGGGPNEQFF

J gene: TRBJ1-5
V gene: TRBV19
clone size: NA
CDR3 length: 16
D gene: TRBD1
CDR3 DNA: TGTGCCAGTAAAGTCCCGGGACAGGGGAACAATCAGCCCCAGCATTTT
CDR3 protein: CASKVPGQGNNQPQHF

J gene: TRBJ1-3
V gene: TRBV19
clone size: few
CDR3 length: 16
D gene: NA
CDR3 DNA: TGTGCCAGTACTGGGGCTCGGGTAGGGTCTGGAAACACCATATATTTT
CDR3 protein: CASTGARVGSGNTIYF

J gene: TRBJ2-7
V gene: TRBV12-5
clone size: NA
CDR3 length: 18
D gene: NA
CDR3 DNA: TGTGCTAGTGGTTTGGTACTCCGCTCCCAGGGGAGCTCCTACGAGCAGTACTTC
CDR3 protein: CASGLVLRSQGSSYEQYF

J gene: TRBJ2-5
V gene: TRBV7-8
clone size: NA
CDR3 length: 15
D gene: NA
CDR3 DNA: TGTGCCAGCAGCTTAGACAGGGCGCGGCAAGAGACCCAGTACTTC
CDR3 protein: CASSLDRARQETQYF

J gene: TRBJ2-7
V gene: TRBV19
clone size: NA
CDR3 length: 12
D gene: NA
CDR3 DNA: TGTGCCAGTGGGCAAGACAGGAACGGACAGTACTTC
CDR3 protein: CASGQDRNGQYF

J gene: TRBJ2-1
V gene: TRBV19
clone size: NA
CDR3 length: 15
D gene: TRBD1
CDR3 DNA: TGTGCCAGTAGTCCGACAGGGGGGAACTACAATGAGCAGTTCTTC
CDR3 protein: CASSPTGGNYNEQFF

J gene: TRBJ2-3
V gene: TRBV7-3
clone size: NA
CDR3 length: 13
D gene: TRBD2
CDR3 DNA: TGTGCCAGCAGTTTCGGGACTAGCGATACGCAGTATTTT
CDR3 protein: CASSFGTSDTQYF

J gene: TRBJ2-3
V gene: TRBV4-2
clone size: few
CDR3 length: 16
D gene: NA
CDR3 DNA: TGTGCCAGCAGCCAAGATGGGAGCGGGCCCACAGATACGCAGTATTTT
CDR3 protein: CASSQDGSGPTDTQYF

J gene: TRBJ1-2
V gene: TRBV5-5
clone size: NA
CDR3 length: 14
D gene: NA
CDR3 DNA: TGTGCCAGCAGCTTGGGCAGGCCAAACTATGGCTACACCTTC
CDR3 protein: CASSLGRPNYGYTF

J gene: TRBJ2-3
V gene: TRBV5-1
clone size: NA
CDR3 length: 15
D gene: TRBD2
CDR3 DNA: TGCGCCAGCAGCTTGGGAGCGGGGGGCAGAGATACGCAGTATTTT
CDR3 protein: CASSLGAGGRDTQYF

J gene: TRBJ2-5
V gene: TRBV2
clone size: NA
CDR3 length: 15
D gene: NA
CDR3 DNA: TGTGCCAGCAGCAGATTACAGGGGAGGCAAGAGACCCAGTACTTC
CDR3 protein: CASSRLQGRQETQYF

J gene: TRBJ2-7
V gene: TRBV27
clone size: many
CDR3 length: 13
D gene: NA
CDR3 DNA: TGTGCCAGCAGTTCATACAGGGAATACGAGCAGTACTTC
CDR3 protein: CASSSYREYEQYF

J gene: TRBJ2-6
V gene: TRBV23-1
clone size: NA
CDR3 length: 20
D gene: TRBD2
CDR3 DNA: TGCGCCACCAATGCCCTTCTTACGGGGGGGGCGAGCTCTGGGGCCAACGTCCTGACTTTC
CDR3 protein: CATNALLTGGASSGANVLTF

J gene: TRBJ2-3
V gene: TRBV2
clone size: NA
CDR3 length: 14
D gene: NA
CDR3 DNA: TGTGCCAGCAGTCTGTTCTCTAGCACAGATACGCAGTATTTT
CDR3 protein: CASSLFSSTDTQYF

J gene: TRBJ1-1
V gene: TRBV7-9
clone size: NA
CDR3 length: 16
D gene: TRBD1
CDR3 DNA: TGTGCCAGCAGCTGGCTAGGAGGGGGCCCGAACACTGAAGCTTTCTTT
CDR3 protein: CASSWLGGGPNTEAFF

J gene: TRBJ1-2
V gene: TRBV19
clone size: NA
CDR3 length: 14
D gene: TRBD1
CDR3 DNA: TGTGCCAGTAGTACTCGGGACAGGGATCGGGGCTACACCTTC
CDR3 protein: CASSTRDRDRGYTF

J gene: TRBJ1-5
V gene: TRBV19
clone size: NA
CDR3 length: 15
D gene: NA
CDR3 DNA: TGTGCCAGTAGGAGTCGGGGGAATAGCAATCAGCCCCAGCATTTT
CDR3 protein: CASRSRGNSNQPQHF

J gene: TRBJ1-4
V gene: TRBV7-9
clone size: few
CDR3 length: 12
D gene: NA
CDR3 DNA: TGTGCCAGCAGCTATTCCGGTGAAAAACTGTTTTTT
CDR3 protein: CASSYSGEKLFF

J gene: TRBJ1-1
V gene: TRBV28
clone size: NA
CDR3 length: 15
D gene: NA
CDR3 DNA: TGTGCCAGCAGACGGAACACCGGGATGAACACTGAAGCTTTCTTT
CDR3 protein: CASRRNTGMNTEAFF

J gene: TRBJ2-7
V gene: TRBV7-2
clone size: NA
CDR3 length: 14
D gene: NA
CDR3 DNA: TGTGCCAGCAGCACGAGGGTTGGGGACTACGAGCAGTACTTC
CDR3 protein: CASSTRVGDYEQYF

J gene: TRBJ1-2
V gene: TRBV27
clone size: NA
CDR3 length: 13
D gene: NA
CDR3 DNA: TGTGCCAGCAGGTCTTCAGGGGAGGGTGGCTACACCTTC
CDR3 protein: CASRSSGEGGYTF

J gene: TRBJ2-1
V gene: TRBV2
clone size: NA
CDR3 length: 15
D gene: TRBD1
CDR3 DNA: TGTGCCAGCAGCCAACTGGGACAGGGGATTTACGAGCAGTTCTTC
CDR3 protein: CASSQLGQGIYEQFF

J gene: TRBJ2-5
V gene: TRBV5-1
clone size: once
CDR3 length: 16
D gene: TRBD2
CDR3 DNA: TGCGCCAGCAGCTCGGGACTAGCGGGAGGAACAGAGACCCAGTACTTC
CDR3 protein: CASSSGLAGGTETQYF

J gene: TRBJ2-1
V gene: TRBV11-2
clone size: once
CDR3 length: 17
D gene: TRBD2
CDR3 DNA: TGTGCCAGCAGCTTAGCTAGCGGGGGGGTTTCCTACAATGAGCAGTTCTTC
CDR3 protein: CASSLASGGVSYNEQFF

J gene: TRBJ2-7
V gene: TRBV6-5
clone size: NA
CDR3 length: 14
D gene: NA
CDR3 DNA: TGTGCCAGCCAAAAGGTCCTTAGCTCCTATGAGCAGTACTTC
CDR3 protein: CASQKVLSSYEQYF

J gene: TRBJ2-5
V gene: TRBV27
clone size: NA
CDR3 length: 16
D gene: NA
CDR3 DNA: TGTGCCAGCAGACCCGGACGGACAGATTCCCAAGAGACCCAGTACTTC
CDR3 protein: CASRPGRTDSQETQYF

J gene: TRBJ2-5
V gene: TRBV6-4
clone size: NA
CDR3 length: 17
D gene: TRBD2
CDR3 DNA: TGTGCCAGCAGTGACGTTGGGATAGCGGGAGTAGCGGAGACCCAGTACTTC
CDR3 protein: CASSDVGIAGVAETQYF